This TCR beta chain was profiled in a study of cytomegalovirus exposure and HLA in healthy donors. General observations from the study: Several of the most significant clusters were apparently associated with common viral pathogens in a later analysis.

Germline V lookup: CDR1 SQVTM, CDR2 ANQGSEA. The V and J ends lost 2 bases and 0 bases respectively, with 5 bases between them. This CDR3 region has 13 residues. The PCR used 60 Vbeta and 13 Jbeta primers. The data were produced by immunoSEQ multiplex PCR, yet TCRdb's version contains in-frame clones alone and is incomplete. Among approximately 99,000 clones listed, roughly 73% were seen once. On this clone itself: The antigen remains undetermined.

The clonotype originates from a man in his forties in good health and CMV-seronegative. This chain joins TRBV29-1 and TRBJ2-4; no clear D. Sequenced: PBMCs. This CDR3 is CSVESVAKNIQYF. The CDR3 DNA reads TGCAGCGTTGAATCGGTAGCCAAAAACATTCAGTACTTC.